Listed here are 21 T cell receptor beta chains from one sample, sequenced in a study of control samples from healthy donors and cancer patients. TCRdb's copy holds only in-frame clones and misses some; the assay was immunoSEQ multiplex PCR. The sample records 100,000 to 120,000 clones, approximately 84% being singletons. The material sequenced was blood. These receptor sequences come from a man younger than 35 in good health.

The rearrangement links TRBV14 to TRBJ2-2; 9 bases line up with TRBD1. V was pared by 1 base and J by 9 bases, with 6 bases of the junction left unmatched. The germline gives CDR1 SGHDN, CDR2 FVKESK. The CDR3 sequence is 15 residues long. The CDR3 loop reads CASSQVQGAQWELFF. CDR3 DNA: TGTGCCAGCAGCCAAGTACAGGGGGCTCAATGGGAGCTGTTTTTT. Complete variable domain (other parts from reference TRBV14 and TRBJ2-2): EAGVTQFPSHSVIEKGQTVTLRCDPISGHDNLYWYRRVMGKEIKFLLHFVKESKQDESGMPNNRFLAERTGGTYSTLKVQPAELEDSGVYFCASSQVQGAQWELFFGEGSRLTVL.

The rearrangement joins TRBV5-1 to TRBJ1-1; D may be TRBD1 (6 bases). Germline assignment: CDR1 SGHRS and CDR2 YFSETQ. The V end was cut by 4 bases, the J end by 7 bases, with 17 bases between. The CDR3 has 14 residues. The CDR3 coding sequence is TGCGCCAGCAGCCCCTCCGGGGGGCAGGGTGAAGCTTTCTTT. It encodes CASSPSGGQGEAFF.

The V and J genes are TRBV13 and TRBJ2-1; possibly TRBD2 for D (6 bases). Germline CDR1 and CDR2: PRHDT and FYEKMQ (reference sequence). The V end was cut by 0 bases, the J end by 2 bases, with 17 bases between. The CDR3 is 18 amino acids. CDR3 amino acids: CASSLGPLAMTAYNEQFF. DNA for the CDR3: TGTGCCAGCAGCTTAGGGCCCCTAGCGATGACAGCCTACAATGAGCAGTTCTTC.

This chain joins TRBV24-1 and TRBJ2-3; possible D gene TRBD2, 5 bases. The CDR3 contains 15 residues. Between the trimmed V and J ends, which lost 6 bases and 5 bases, there was a span of 17 bases. Germline CDR1 reads KGHDR; CDR2 reads SFDVKD. As DNA, the CDR3 is TGTGCCACCAGTAGAGGGCAGGCCGCCGGAGATACGCAGTATTTT. Its translation: CATSRGQAAGDTQYF.

In this sample, this clone turned up a few times. The chain couples TRBV7-6 to TRBJ1-6; no definite D call. Trimming pared 2 bases from V and 4 bases from J, leaving 12 bases between. The length of the CDR3 is 16 residues. Per germline, CDR1 SGHVS and CDR2 FNYEAQ. CDR3 coding DNA: TGTGCCAGCAGCTTAACCCCCGACCCTTATAATTCACCCCTCCACTTT. Amino acid sequence: CASSLTPDPYNSPLHF.

The chain is built from TRBV18 and TRBJ1-2, with 8 bases that match TRBD1. Per the germline V gene, CDR1 is KGHSH and CDR2 is LQKENI. Losses at the gene ends were 0 bases for V and 4 bases for J; bases not matched to a gene: 4. The CDR3 is made up of 15 amino acids. CDR3 loop: CASSPPQGTGYGYTF. CDR3 DNA: TGTGCCAGCTCACCACCTCAGGGGACAGGCTATGGCTACACCTTC.

This sequence joins TRBV6-1 and TRBJ1-3; weak D call: TRBD1 (5 bases). CDR3 length: 17 residues. V was shortened by 4 bases and J by 0 bases, with 16 bases between the two germline ends. The germline V gene has CDR1 MNHNS and CDR2 SASEGT. The CDR3 protein is CASSVSAAGGSGNTIYF. The DNA for the CDR3 is TGTGCCAGCAGTGTCTCGGCTGCGGGGGGCTCTGGAAACACCATATATTTT.

The rearrangement joins TRBV30 to TRBJ2-3; unclear D gene. The germline V and J ends were trimmed by 0 bases and 1 base, with 14 bases remaining between them. This CDR3 has 16 amino acids. The germline gives CDR1 GTSNPN, CDR2 SVGIG (reference sequence). The CDR3, as DNA: TGTGCCTGGAGTGTAAGTTTGGGTTCGGGCACAGATACGCAGTATTTT. It encodes CAWSVSLGSGTDTQYF.

The chain couples TRBV7-8 to TRBJ2-1, with D hard to call. Germline-derived CDR1 and CDR2 are SGHVS and FQNEAQ. This CDR3 is built from 16 residues. V was shortened by 1 base and J by 0 bases, with 10 bases between the two germline ends. The CDR3 is CASSLGGSFSYNEQFF. CDR3 nucleotides: TGTGCCAGCAGCTTAGGAGGCTCCTTCTCCTACAATGAGCAGTTCTTC.

This clone came up a few times. The V and J genes are TRBV24-1 and TRBJ2-2; 8 nucleotides align to TRBD1. CDR1 and CDR2 (germline): KGHDR, SFDVKD. This CDR3 contains 16 residues. Germline trimming cut 8 bases from V and 4 bases from J; bases unmatched to any gene: 11. The CDR3 DNA follows: TGTGCCACCAAAGGCACAGGGGGTAAAGGCACCGGGGAGCTGTTTTTT. Amino acid sequence: CATKGTGGKGTGELFF.

The gene calls are TRBV28 and TRBJ2-1; TRBD1 matches at 8 bases. J lost 7 bases, V lost 8 bases, and 19 bases had no gene match. CDR1 is MDHEN and CDR2 is SYDVKM in the germline V gene. The CDR3 is 17 residues long. DNA of the CDR3: TGTGCCAGCCAAACGAGGACAGGGAAGTTGTCGGGTAATGAGCAGTTCTTC. Amino acid sequence: CASQTRTGKLSGNEQFF.

The J gene is TRBJ2-2, the V gene TRBV6-1; weak D call: TRBD1 (6 bases). The CDR3 is 15 amino acids. The V gene's germline CDR1 is MNHNS and CDR2 SASEGT. V lost 3 bases, J lost 3 bases, and 11 bases lay in between. Written as DNA, the CDR3 is TGTGCCAGCAGTGAGTGGGGGCCAGACACCGGGGAGCTGTTTTTT. Amino acids: CASSEWGPDTGELFF.

This clone was counted only a few times. The V gene is TRBV9, the J gene TRBJ1-6; the D is unclear. CDR3 length: 16 residues. V was cut by 0 bases and J by 8 bases, with 15 bases left in between. Germline V CDR1 and CDR2: SGDLS, YYNGEE. The CDR3 bases are TGTGCCAGCAGCGTAGGACGGGTCGGGTTTTATTCACCCCTCCACTTT. This codes for CASSVGRVGFYSPLHF. Together with reference TRBV9 and TRBJ1-6, the CDR3 gives the full variable domain: DSGVTQTPKHLITATGQRVTLRCSPRSGDLSVYWYQQSLDQGLQFLIQYYNGEERAKGNILERFSAQQFPDLHSELNLSSLELGDSALYFCASSVGRVGFYSPLHFGNGTRLTVT.

The gene calls are TRBV7-9 and TRBJ1-1; D is unresolved. The germline V gene has CDR1 SEHNR and CDR2 FQNEAQ (reference sequence). With 1 base removed from V and 3 bases from J, the gap between germline ends came to 12 bases. The CDR3 has 15 residues. The CDR3 DNA follows: TGTGCCAGCAGCTTAGATTGGGCTTCCGACACTGAAGCTTTCTTT. Translating it yields CASSLDWASDTEAFF.

V gene TRBV14 combines with J gene TRBJ2-2, with D uncertain. V gave up 3 bases and J gave up 5 bases, with 10 bases separating them. CDR1 is SGHDN, CDR2 FVKESK, per germline. This CDR3 comprises 14 residues. The CDR3 nucleotides are TGTGCCAGCAGCCAGGCAGGTCGGACCGGGGAGCTGTTTTTT. Amino acids: CASSQAGRTGELFF.

This sequence joins TRBV21-1 and TRBJ2-7; the D call of TRBD2 is as the table states it, not checked on the DNA. TRBV21-1 is assigned pseudogene status. The CDR3 contains 15 residues. The CDR3 nucleotides are TGTGCCAGCAGCACCCGGGACTGCGGGCCTTACGAGCAGTACTTC. Amino acid sequence: CASSTRDCGPYEQYF.

The chain couples TRBV3-1 (or the pseudogene TRBV3-2) to TRBJ1-1; D not resolved. The V gene's germline CDR1 is LGHDT and CDR2 YNNKEL (reference sequence). V gave up 4 bases and J gave up 1 base, with 13 bases separating them. The CDR3 covers 15 residues. CDR3 in amino acids: CASSPTSFGNTEAFF. The CDR3 nucleotides read TGTGCCAGCAGCCCGACCTCTTTTGGGAACACTGAAGCTTTCTTT.

This rearrangement joins TRBV10-2 to TRBJ1-2; 12 positions agree with TRBD1. Unmatched junction bases numbered 3, after V lost 0 bases and J lost 4 bases. The CDR3 is 16 residues long. Germline values: CDR1 WSHSY, CDR2 SAAADI. The DNA of the CDR3 is TGCGCCAGCAGTGAGTCCGGGACAGGGGGCGTCTATGGCTACACCTTC. Residues: CASSESGTGGVYGYTF.

The chain is built from TRBV5-4 and TRBJ2-1, with 13 bases fitting TRBD2. CDR1 SGHNT and CDR2 YYREEE come from the germline V gene (reference sequence). Germline trimming cut 5 bases from V and 9 bases from J; bases unmatched to any gene: 5. The CDR3 has 14 amino acids. CDR3 sequence: CASRTSGGAFEQFF. In nucleotides, the CDR3 is TGTGCCAGCAGAACTAGCGGGGGGGCGTTTGAGCAGTTCTTC.

The chain carries TRBV5-1 and TRBJ1-1, with D tentatively TRBD1 (5 bases). CDR3 size: 13 residues. Germline assignment: CDR1 SGHRS and CDR2 YFSETQ. V shed 1 base and J shed 4 bases, with 8 bases lying between them. This CDR3 is CASSLRGGTEAFF. The CDR3 coding sequence is TGCGCCAGCAGCTTGAGGGGTGGCACTGAAGCTTTCTTT.

This clone appeared a single time. The chain recombines TRBV6-5 with TRBJ1-2, with D possibly matching TRBD1 (6 bases). The V gene's germline CDR1 is MNHEY and CDR2 SVGAGI. V lost 4 bases and J 8 bases, leaving 11 bases between the germline ends. The CDR3 sequence is 12 residues long. The CDR3 sequence: CASSSQGLGYTF. CDR3 coding DNA: TGTGCCAGCAGTTCACAGGGTCTGGGCTACACCTTC.